These T cell receptor beta chains were read from a single sample in a study of graft-versus-host responses after intestinal transplantation. Profiling relied on immunoSEQ multiplex PCR, and the TCRdb table lists in-frame clones only, not all of them. The sample consists of roughly 120,000 clones, about 93% of them appearing once. These receptors have no identified antigens. The sequencing here drew on unstimulated CD4+ T cells sorted from spleen or lymph node cells, taken before intestinal transplant. The receptors stem from a human donor who received an intestinal transplant. The CDR3 runs from the conserved cysteine through the conserved F or W. D genes are given only for firm matches. Size tells how often a clone was seen (once, few, many) or the class of an expanded clone, and some rows leave it out.

abundance	v_gene	d_gene	j_gene	CDR3nt	CDR3aa
-	TRBV11-2	-	TRBJ1-2	TGTGCCAGCAGCTTATCGACGGTTAACTATGGCTACACCTTC	CASSLSTVNYGYTF
-	TRBV6-6	-	TRBJ2-5	TGTGCCGGCCGGTTTGGGAGGCCAGAGACCCAGTACTTC	CAGRFGRPETQYF
-	TRBV5-4	TRBD2	TRBJ2-2	TGTGCCAGCAGCCCGAGGGTACGGCGGGAGGGCTCGTTCACCGGGGAGCTGTTTTTT	CASSPRVRREGSFTGELFF
-	TRBV7-8	TRBD2	TRBJ2-7	TGTGCCAGCAGCCGGCGGACTAGCGGGAGAAACGAGCAGTACTTC	CASSRRTSGRNEQYF
-	TRBV5-1	TRBD1	TRBJ1-2	TGCGCCAGCAGCTCGGGGACAGGAAACTATGGCTACACCTTC	CASSSGTGNYGYTF
-	TRBV11-2	-	TRBJ1-1	TGTGCCAGCAGCTTACCTCAGCCCACGAACACTGAAGCTTTCTTT	CASSLPQPTNTEAFF
once	TRBV18	-	TRBJ2-7	TGTGCCAGCTCACCTGCAGGATACTACGAGCAGTACTTC	CASSPAGYYEQYF
-	TRBV5-4	-	TRBJ2-3	TGTGCCAGCAGCCCCCGGTCCCCCACAGATACGCAGTATTTT	CASSPRSPTDTQYF
-	TRBV30	TRBD2	TRBJ2-3	TGTGCCTGGAGCTCTAGCGGGTTCGATACGCAGTATTTT	CAWSSSGFDTQYF
-	TRBV23-1	-	TRBJ2-5	TGCGCCAGCAGTACTTACGCTCCTCCGGGATTCCAGATCCAAGAGACCCAGTACTTC	CASSTYAPPGFQIQETQYF